The present T cell receptor (beta chain) was sequenced within a study of T cells in Graves' hyperthyroidism and ophthalmopathy (dated by TCRdb to the late 2010s). Turning to the overall study: Peripheral blood was sampled at the time of initial diagnosis, prior to any treatment. TCR V-J signatures able to tell the groups apart were searched for in a discovery cohort of 100 patients, of whom over 40 had Graves' ophthalmopathy and some 60 had stable Graves' hyperthyroidism. An independent validation cohort of some 18 hyperthyroidism patients and 17 patients who later progressed to ophthalmopathy tested prospective prediction of ophthalmopathy. The 100 or so discovery patients were randomly split 7:3 into training and test sets. The study also compared thyroid tissue and blood T-cell repertoires from 6 or 7 Graves' hyperthyroidism patients. Once sampling was done, hyperthyroidism patients were given methimazole at a starting dose of 30 mg daily, whereas ophthalmopathy patients were given high-dose intravenous methylprednisolone. TCR Vbeta CDR3 sequencing of some 140 peripheral blood samples (under 45 ophthalmopathy, about 80 hyperthyroidism and 17 progressor patients) is reported in the paper.

The TCR beta CDR3 regions were amplified from the RNA transcripts. For the first round of RT-PCR on the TCR CDR3, the HTBI primer set was used together with the Qiagen OneStep RT-PCR kit. The libraries were constructed in a second round of multiplex PCR and then size-selected and purified. The libraries were sequenced on an Illumina HiSeq2000 using paired-end 100 bp reads. Per the source publication's procedure: SOAPnuke was used to process the raw data, with reads discarded if the reads contained adapters or uncalled bases, had a mean Phred below 15, or lacked an exact constant-primer or identifier match. High-quality paired reads were merged with COPE v1.2.5, and unique nucleotide sequences were defined as clonotypes. MiTCR v1.1 was used to align clonotypes to the IMGT TRBV, TRBD and TRBJ reference segments. The analysis included only V-J combinations with a frequency above 0.0001, which together covered around 99% of the repertoires. The TCS score was defined as the ratio of F50 (clonal expansion) to E x V (chaos), calculated using BLOSUM62-based TCRdist between CDR3 peptides within each V-J. Welch's t-statistics and random forest reduced some 510 V-J features to 13, which were used in a naive Bayes classifier (R e1071). TCRdb passed the public sequencing reads through fastp at Q25 and MiXCR, retaining productive beta sequences. Rows with one shared CDR3 protein collapse into an entry with the most common genes and DNA. The authors' filters were not applied to this entry. This sample has approximately 600,000 distinct CDR3 sequences in its table, and about 14% of those were observed once. In total, the top ten clones hold around 5.4% of the sample.

Beyond this particular receptor, the publication reports: During validation, the model predicted progression to ophthalmopathy a median of approximately 6.5 months ahead of onset, with more than 60% sensitivity and about 72% specificity. Sample size was not statistically predetermined, and blinding of investigators to group allocation was not performed. Most expanded thyroid clonotypes (frequency above 0.001) were also found in blood, which suggests that blood repertoires may mirror thyroid immune responses. In cross-validation, a model built on a 13 V-J signature told ophthalmopathy apart from stable hyperthyroidism with 85% to 90% sensitivity and about 81% specificity, and in testing the same model reached 80%/75%.

V and J are truncated by 1 base and 6 bases respectively, leaving an intervening sequence of 13 bases. The CDR3 starts with the cysteine, ends with the phenylalanine, and has 15 residues. The only DNA kept is the CDR3, 45 bases in frame from the first base. The germline V gene supplies CDR1 MGHRA and CDR2 YSYEKL. Hyperthyroidism patients were newly diagnosed, had a disease duration of under 2 months, and were aged 18 to 65 years. Any patient with an uncontrolled infection, another autoimmune disease, pregnancy or lactation was excluded. Diagnoses were established on the basis of clinical symptoms, serum thyroxine and TRAb, thyroid ultrasound, and orbital computed tomography. For progressor patients, blood was drawn at the first diagnosis of hyperthyroidism, before any ophthalmopathy symptoms had appeared. Ficoll-Paque density gradient centrifugation was used to isolate PBMCs from around 9.1 ml of fresh peripheral blood. Progressor patients were first diagnosed with Graves' hyperthyroidism and then developed ophthalmopathy during follow-up. Total RNA was extracted with Trizol reagent, and quality was checked on an Agilent 2100 Bioanalyzer.

There are many counts of this clonotype. Its antigen remains unidentified. It has no much larger one-base neighbor in the sample; base qualities were not kept. Source material: blood. The TCR was taken from a woman aged 25-40 years with Graves' hyperthyroidism that later progressed to Graves' ophthalmopathy. The rearrangement joined TRBV4-1 to TRBJ1-5; the D gene is possibly TRBD1, with 5 bases matching. In nucleotide form, the sequence is TGCGCCAGCAGCCAAGCGTCGGCAGGGCTTCAGCCCCAGCATTTT. This gives the protein CASSQASAGLQPQHF.